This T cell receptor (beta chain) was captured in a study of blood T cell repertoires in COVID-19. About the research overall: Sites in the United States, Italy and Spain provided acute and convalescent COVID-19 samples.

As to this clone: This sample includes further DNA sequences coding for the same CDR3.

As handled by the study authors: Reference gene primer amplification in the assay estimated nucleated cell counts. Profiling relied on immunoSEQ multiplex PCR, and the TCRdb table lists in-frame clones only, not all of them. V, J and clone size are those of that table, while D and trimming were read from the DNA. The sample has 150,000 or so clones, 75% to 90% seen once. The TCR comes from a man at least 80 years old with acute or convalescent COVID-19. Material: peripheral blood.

In nucleotides, the CDR3 is TGTGCCAGTAGCAGCTCCTACGAGCAGTACTTC. It codes for CASSSSYEQYF. J is TRBJ2-7 and V is TRBV19; no reliable D call. V lost 6 bases to trimming and J lost 0 bases, with 3 bases between them. The CDR3 spans 11 residues. The germline V gene encodes CDR1 LNHDA and CDR2 SQIVND (reference sequence).